Only a few counts were recorded for the clone carrying this T cell receptor beta chain. The sample originates from a study of T-cell reconstitution after alpha-beta-depleted transplantation in children. Unique molecular identifiers were incorporated during preparation of the TCRbeta library. TCRdb analysed the PCR reads with MiXCR anew, one entry per CDR3 protein. The table records 250,000 to 350,000 distinct CDR3 sequences, about 10% of them present only once. This CDR3 spans 15 amino acids. V gave up 3 bases and J gave up 1 base, with 13 bases separating them. CDR1 and CDR2 from the germline V gene are DFQATT and SNEGSKA (reference sequence).

Sequences were derived from PBMCs from the stem cell graft donor, sampled from the stem cell graft. The TCR sequence derives from a human donor who donated a stem cell graft to a child with SCID. The gene calls are TRBV20-1 and TRBJ2-1; tentatively, D is TRBD1 (6 bases). The CDR3 nucleotides are TGCAGTGCTAGGGGTCCGGGGACATCCTACAATGAGCAGTTCTTC. Translating gives CSARGPGTSYNEQFF.